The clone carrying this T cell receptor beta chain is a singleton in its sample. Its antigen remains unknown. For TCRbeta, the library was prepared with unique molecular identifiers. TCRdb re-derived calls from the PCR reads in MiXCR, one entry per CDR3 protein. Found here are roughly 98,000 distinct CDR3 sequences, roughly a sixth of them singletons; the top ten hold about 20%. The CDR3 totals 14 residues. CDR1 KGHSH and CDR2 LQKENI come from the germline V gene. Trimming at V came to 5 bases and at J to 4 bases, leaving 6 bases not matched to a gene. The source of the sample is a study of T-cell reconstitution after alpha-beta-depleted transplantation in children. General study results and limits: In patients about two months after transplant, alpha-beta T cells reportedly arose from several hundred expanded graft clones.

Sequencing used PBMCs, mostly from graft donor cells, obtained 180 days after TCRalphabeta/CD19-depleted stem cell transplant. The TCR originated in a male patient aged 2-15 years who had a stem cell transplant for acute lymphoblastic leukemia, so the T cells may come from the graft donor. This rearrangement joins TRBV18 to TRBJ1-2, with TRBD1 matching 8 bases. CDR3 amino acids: CASSGDRLTYGYTF. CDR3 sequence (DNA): TGTGCCAGCTCAGGGGACAGGTTGACCTATGGCTACACCTTC.